The present TCR beta chain was sequenced within a study of T cell changes during pregnancy in multiple sclerosis. CDR3 length: 15 residues. The V gene end was trimmed by 2 bases and the J gene end by 7 bases; junction bases not matched to a gene: 8. Germline CDR1 and CDR2: MNHEY and SMNVEV (reference sequence). The method was immunoSEQ multiplex PCR; TCRdb's version includes in-frame clones alone and lacks a portion of them. The repertoire holds approximately 43,000 clones, roughly 93% seen once, with about 7.6% in the top ten. The genes are TRBV27 and TRBJ2-7; 10 positions match TRBD2. The origin of this receptor is a female donor with multiple sclerosis, enrolled in a pregnancy study. The sample here was CD8+ T cells from peripheral blood mononuclear cells, taken in the third trimester of pregnancy. The CDR3: CASSLSLAGEYEQYF. In DNA, the CDR3 is TGTGCCAGCAGTTTAAGCCTAGCGGGAGAATATGAGCAGTACTTC.